Listed here are 5 T cell receptor beta chains from one sample, sequenced in a study of blood T cell repertoires in COVID-19. Only in-frame clones appear in the TCRdb table, and some are missing; sequencing was by immunoSEQ multiplex PCR. The sample has more than 95,000 clones, about 88% seen once. Input material: peripheral blood. These receptor sequences come from a human donor in a cohort sampled during active COVID-19.

This chain links TRBV7-9 with TRBJ1-1; possible D gene TRBD1, 5 bases. CDR3 size: 13 residues. Trimming removed 5 bases from V and 3 bases from J, with 10 bases in between. The germline gives CDR1 SEHNR, CDR2 FQNEAQ (reference sequence). CDR3 sequence (DNA): TGTGCCAGCAGCCTAATAGGGGACACTGAAGCTTTCTTT. It translates to CASSLIGDTEAFF.

This chain uses TRBV6-5 with TRBJ2-1, with 10 bases fitting TRBD2. Unmatched junction bases numbered 3, after V lost 0 bases and J lost 10 bases. The CDR3 loop spans 14 amino acids. CDR1 and CDR2 from the germline V gene are MNHEY and SVGAGI. The CDR3 here is CASSYSGSGGEQFF. The CDR3 region has the DNA TGTGCCAGCAGTTACTCCGGTAGCGGGGGGGAGCAGTTCTTC.

This rearrangement joins TRBV24-1 to TRBJ1-2; D ambiguous. The CDR3 runs to 15 residues. Germline V gene lookup returns CDR1 KGHDR and CDR2 SFDVKD. V was trimmed by 4 bases and J by 4 bases, leaving 15 bases between them. The chain's CDR3 is CATSDPSLGGYGYTF. The CDR3 DNA is TGTGCCACCAGTGACCCCTCTTTAGGAGGCTATGGCTACACCTTC.

The CDR3 bases are TGTGCCAGCAGTAGGACAGGGACGAATCAGCCCCAGCATTTT. Amino acids: CASSRTGTNQPQHF. The genes are TRBV6-5 and TRBJ1-5; 8 bases map to TRBD1. The V and J ends lost 5 bases and 4 bases, in that order; junction bases with no gene match: 4. Germline values: CDR1 MNHEY, CDR2 SVGAGI. This CDR3 spans 14 amino acids.

The J gene is TRBJ2-4, the V gene TRBV11-2, with a possible D match to TRBD2 (5 bases). The germline V gene encodes CDR1 SGHAT and CDR2 FQNNGV. V was pared by 2 bases and J by 1 base, with 6 bases between. The CDR3 is 14 amino acids. The CDR3 protein is CASSLRGAKNIQYF. Here the CDR3 DNA reads TGTGCCAGCAGCTTAAGAGGGGCCAAAAACATTCAGTACTTC.